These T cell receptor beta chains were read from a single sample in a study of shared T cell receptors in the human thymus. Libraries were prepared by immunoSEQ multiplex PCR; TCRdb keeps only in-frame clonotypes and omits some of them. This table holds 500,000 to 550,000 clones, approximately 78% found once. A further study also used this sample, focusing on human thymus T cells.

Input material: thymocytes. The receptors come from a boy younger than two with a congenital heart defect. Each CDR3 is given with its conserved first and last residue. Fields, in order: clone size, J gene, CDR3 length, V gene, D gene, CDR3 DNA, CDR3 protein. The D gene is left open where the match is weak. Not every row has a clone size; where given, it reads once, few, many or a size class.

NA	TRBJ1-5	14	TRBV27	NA	TGTGCCAGCAGTTCCGACAGGTTCAATCAGCCCCAGCATTTT	CASSSDRFNQPQHF
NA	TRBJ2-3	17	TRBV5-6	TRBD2	TGTGCCAGCAGCGCAAGACTAGCGGGAGGTCCCACAGATACGCAGTATTTT	CASSARLAGGPTDTQYF
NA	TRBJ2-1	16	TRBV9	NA	TGTGCCAGCAGCGTAAAGCGGAGCGACCCCTACAATGAGCAGTTCTTC	CASSVKRSDPYNEQFF
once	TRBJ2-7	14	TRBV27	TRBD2	TGTGCCAGCATAATCCACAGCGGGAGAAGGGAGCAGTACTTC	CASIIHSGRREQYF
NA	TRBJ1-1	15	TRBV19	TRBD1	TGTGCCAGTGGGGACAGGCGGACACGGGTCACTGAAGCTTTCTTT	CASGDRRTRVTEAFF
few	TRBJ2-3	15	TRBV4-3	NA	TGCGCCAGCAGCCAAGTTGTGGCGGACACAGATACGCAGTATTTT	CASSQVVADTDTQYF
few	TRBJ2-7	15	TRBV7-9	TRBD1	TGTGCCAGCAGCGACGCCCGGGACAGGGGGTACGAGCAGTACTTC	CASSDARDRGYEQYF
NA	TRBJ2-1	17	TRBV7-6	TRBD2	TGTGCCAGCAGCCCCCGGACTAGCGCACGCTCCTACAATGAGCAGTTCTTC	CASSPRTSARSYNEQFF
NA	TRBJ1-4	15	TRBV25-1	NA	TGTGCCAGCAGTGCCTCCGGGACTATCGAGGCAAAACTGTTTTTT	CASSASGTIEAKLFF
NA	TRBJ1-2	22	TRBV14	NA	TGTGCCAGCAGCCAAGCAAGAGGTTTAGGGGAACAGAACCAGGGGCCGCACTATGGCTACACCTTC	CASSQARGLGEQNQGPHYGYTF
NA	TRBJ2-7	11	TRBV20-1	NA	TGCAGTGCAGGGGTTGACTACGAGCAGTACTTC	CSAGVDYEQYF
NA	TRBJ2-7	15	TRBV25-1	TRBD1	TGTGCCAGCAGTGAATTGACAGGGGGCTCCCACGAGCAGTACTTC	CASSELTGGSHEQYF
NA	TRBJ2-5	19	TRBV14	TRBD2	TGTGCCAGCAGCCAACATCACCTTGAGAGCGGGAGTTCTGGGGAGACCCAGTACTTC	CASSQHHLESGSSGETQYF
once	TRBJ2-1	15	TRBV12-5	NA	TGTGCTAGTGGTGTGAAGGCTGGAAAGGAGCTTGAGCAGTTCTTC	CASGVKAGKELEQFF
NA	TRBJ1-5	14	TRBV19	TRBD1	TGTGCCAGTAAGCCAGGGGGTTGGGATCAGCCCCAGCATTTT	CASKPGGWDQPQHF
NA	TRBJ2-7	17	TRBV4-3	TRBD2	TGCGCCAGCAGCCCCGGGGGGGGAGCCGGGGAGGGGCGCGAGCAGTACTTC	CASSPGGGAGEGREQYF
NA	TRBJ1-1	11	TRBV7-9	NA	TGTGCCAGCAGCTCCCCGGGAGTAGCTTTCTTT	CASSSPGVAFF
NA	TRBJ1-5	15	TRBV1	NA	TGCACCAGCAGCCATCCCCCGCCGGGGGTGCAGCCCCAGCATTTT	CTSSHPPPGVQPQHF
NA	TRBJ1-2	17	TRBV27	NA	TGTGCCAGCAGTTTTAGGTCCAGGCCCAATCCTCCCTATGGCTACACCTTC	CASSFRSRPNPPYGYTF
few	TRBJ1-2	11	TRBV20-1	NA	TGCAGTGCCTGTTTTCCCTATGGCTACACCTTC	CSACFPYGYTF
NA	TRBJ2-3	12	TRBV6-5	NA	TGTGCCAGCGGAGTATTCCCAGATACGCAGTATTTT	CASGVFPDTQYF
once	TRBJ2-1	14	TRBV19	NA	TGTGCCAGTACGTGGCGGGGCCCTTACAATGAGCAGTTCTTC	CASTWRGPYNEQFF
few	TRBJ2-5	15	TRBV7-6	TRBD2	TGTGCCAGCAGCGAAGGACTAGCGGGCCAAGAGACCCAGTACTTC	CASSEGLAGQETQYF
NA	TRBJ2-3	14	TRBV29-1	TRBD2	TGCAGCGTTGCGGGGCGGGAGGGGTCGGATACGCAGTATTTT	CSVAGREGSDTQYF
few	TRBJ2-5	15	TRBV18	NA	TGTGCCAGCTCACTACAGAGAGAGGGGAGGGAGACCCAGTACTTC	CASSLQREGRETQYF
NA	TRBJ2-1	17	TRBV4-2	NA	TGTGCCAGCAGCCACTCCCTGGGGGGGCTATTGTACAATGAGCAGTTCTTC	CASSHSLGGLLYNEQFF
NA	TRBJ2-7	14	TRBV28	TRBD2	TGTGCCAGCAGTGAAGCGGGGGAGGTTGGAGAGCAGTACTTC	CASSEAGEVGEQYF
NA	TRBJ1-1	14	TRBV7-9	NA	TGTGCCAGCAGCGTGGGACACTCTGGGACTGAAGCTTTCTTT	CASSVGHSGTEAFF
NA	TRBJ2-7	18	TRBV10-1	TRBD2	TGCGCCAGCAGTGAGTCGAGTGGACTAGCGGGAGGGTTGAGAGAGCAGTACTTC	CASSESSGLAGGLREQYF
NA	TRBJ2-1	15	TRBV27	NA	TGTGCCAGCAGATATAGGGGTGGACACTACAATGAGCAGTTCTTC	CASRYRGGHYNEQFF
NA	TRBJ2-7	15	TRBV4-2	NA	TGTGCCAGCAGCCAAGCCTTGCGGGGAACCTACGAGCAGTACTTC	CASSQALRGTYEQYF
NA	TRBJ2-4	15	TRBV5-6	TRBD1	TGTGCCAGCAGCTTAAGGCAGGGGGACAAAAACATTCAGTACTTC	CASSLRQGDKNIQYF
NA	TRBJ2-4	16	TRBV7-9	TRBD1	TGTGCCAGCACCCCGGCTTGCAGAGGACAGGGGGGGTTTCAGTACTTC	CASTPACRGQGGFQYF
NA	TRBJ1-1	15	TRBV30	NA	TGTGCCTGGAGTCGTCGGGGGGGGATGAACACCGAAGCTTTCTTT	CAWSRRGGMNTEAFF
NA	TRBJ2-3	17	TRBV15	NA	TGTGCCACCAAGGACAGATTTAACCGAAGGGGCACAGATACGCAGTATTTT	CATKDRFNRRGTDTQYF